What follows is one TCR beta chain and its context. What it binds is not known. This specimen belongs to a study of monozygotic twins with inflammatory bowel disease. Study findings and constraints: IBD patients share fewer clonotypes with other people than healthy twins do, especially with disease activity. Support was absent for any single strong signal or clonotype linked to IBD.

A total RNA quantity of around 3.5 ug went into each TCR library. cDNA for TCRalpha and TCRbeta was amplified by nested PCRs of 15 to 20 then roughly 10 cycles. TCRdb reprocessed the 5' RACE reads, keeping one entry per CDR3 protein, no DNA. This sample contains just over 300,000 distinct CDR3 sequences. This CDR3 has 15 amino acids. Sample: blood. The receptor's source is a human donor with ulcerative colitis or Crohn's disease, or a healthy co-twin of an affected twin (not recorded which). The gene calls are TRBV12-3 or TRBV12-4 and TRBJ2-2; as DNA is missing, the TRBD2 call by TCRdb cannot be tested. This CDR3 reads CASITSGRGTGELFF.